The entry below describes one TCR beta chain. Its antigen is unknown. The sample belongs to a study of vaccination and CD4 T cells after COVID-19. At the Johns Hopkins FTIC core, DNA taken from cultured CD4+ T cells was sequenced by way of the Oncomine TCR Beta short-read assay. MiXCR, run by TCRdb on the PCR reads, gives a single entry per CDR3 protein. The top ten hold 11% of the sample, which has some 17,000 distinct CDR3 sequences, more than 45% seen once. Documented treatment: roughly nine-day PBMC culture with coronavirus spike peptide pools or control peptides (ViraFEST assay). Trimming removed 0 bases at V and 4 bases at J, with 9 bases between. There are 14 residues in the CDR3. The germline gives CDR1 SGHNT, CDR2 YENEEA.

Sequenced: CD4+ T cells from blood, cultured in vitro. This TCR derives from a human donor who had recovered from COVID-19. This chain uses TRBV11-3 with TRBJ2-5; TRBD1 or TRBD2 may be the D gene (5 bases each). This chain's CDR3 is CASSLERGTETQYF. Written as DNA, the CDR3 is TGTGCCAGCAGCTTAGAGAGGGGAACAGAGACCCAGTACTTC. Looking up the rest from reference TRBV11-3 and TRBJ2-5 gives the full variable domain: EAGVVQSPRYKIIEKKQPVAFWCNPISGHNTLYWYLQNLGQGPELLIRYENEEAVDDSQLPKDRFSAERLKGVDSTLKIQPAELGDSAVYLCASSLERGTETQYFGPGTRLLVL.